One sample yielded the 14 T cell receptor beta chains listed below, sequenced in a study of human T cells and chemical hapten exposure. The time point denotes: patch test 2, 6 weeks after DPC sensitization. Stated treatment: therapeutic diphenylcyclopropenone sensitization with weekly scalp DPC. MiXCR was run by TCRdb on the RACE reads, yielding one entry per CDR3 protein. The table has about 140,000 distinct CDR3 sequences, approximately 10% seen once. Source: whole blood, taken in connection with sensitization to the hapten diphenylcyclopropenone (DPC). The receptors here all came from a woman in her forties or fifties with alopecia areata. Some clones in this sample may be carry-over from other donors' samples.

V and J are TRBV6-2 or TRBV6-3 and TRBJ1-6; a possible D gene is TRBD1 (5 bases). Germline lookup yields CDR1 MNHEY and CDR2 SVGEGT. V gave up 7 bases and J gave up 7 bases, with 17 bases separating them. CDR3 length equals 15 residues. CDR3 residues: CASIFSGRGNSPLHF. The CDR3 DNA reads as TGTGCCAGCATCTTCTCGGGACGCGGGAATTCACCCCTCCACTTT.

The genes are TRBV27 and TRBJ2-1; 9 bases are shared with TRBD2. The CDR3 loop spans 16 amino acids. The junction had 20 bases not matched to a gene; V was cut back by 10 bases and J by 10 bases. Germline CDR1 MNHEY, CDR2 SMNVEV (reference sequence). CDR3 coding DNA: TGTGCCACCAGACGCCTGACTAGCGGTTTTAAGATGGAGCAGTTCTTC. Residues: CATRRLTSGFKMEQFF.

This clonotype was observed a handful of times. The chain combines TRBV7-2 with TRBJ2-3, with a weak D call TRBD1 (5 bases). The V and J ends lost 7 bases and 0 bases respectively, with 11 bases between them. This CDR3 is 14 amino acids long. Looked up from germline, CDR1 is SGHTA and CDR2 is FQGNSA. The CDR3 protein is CASNDRASTDTQYF. CDR3 nucleotides: TGTGCCAGCAATGACAGAGCTAGCACAGATACGCAGTATTTT.

The rearrangement links TRBV4-2 to TRBJ2-3; 12 bases agree with TRBD2. V lost 4 bases and J lost 0; bases outside the gene matches: 2. Germline V gene data show CDR1 as LGHNA and CDR2 as YNFKEQ. CDR3 length: 16 amino acids. This CDR3 is CASSPLAGGSTDTQYF. DNA for the CDR3: TGTGCCAGCAGCCCTCTAGCGGGAGGGAGCACAGATACGCAGTATTTT.

This chain uses TRBV9 with TRBJ1-2; D is ambiguous. Germline values: CDR1 SGDLS, CDR2 YYNGEE. Trimming took off 0 bases at V and 2 bases at J, with 8 bases between the two ends. CDR3 length equals 14 residues. CDR3 coding DNA: TGTGCCAGCAGCGTAGAGGGCAGAAACTATGGCTACACCTTC. Its translation: CASSVEGRNYGYTF.

This clonotype was seen ten or more times. The chain employs TRBV27 and TRBJ2-1, with TRBD2 as a possible D gene (6 bases). This CDR3 has 15 amino acids. Germline V gives CDR1 MNHEY, CDR2 SMNVEV (reference sequence). V shed 7 bases and J shed 4 bases, with 17 bases lying between them. CDR3 residues: CASNPSAGPYNEQFF. The CDR3 DNA reads as TGTGCCAGCAACCCCTCCGCGGGACCGTACAATGAGCAGTTCTTC.

The chain is built from TRBV29-1 and TRBJ2-7; 16 nucleotides align to TRBD2. CDR1 is SQVTM and CDR2 is ANQGSEA in the germline V gene. This CDR3 spans 14 amino acids. V gave up 4 bases and J gave up 7 bases; unmatched junction bases: 4. The CDR3 loop reads CSVAGTSGREEQYF. The CDR3 coding sequence is TGCAGCGTTGCCGGGACTAGCGGGAGGGAGGAGCAGTACTTC.

This clonotype was counted between two and nine times. The chain combines TRBV11-2 with TRBJ2-2; no firm D call. Trimming pared 1 base from V and 6 bases from J, leaving 6 bases between. The CDR3 sequence is 13 residues long. CDR1 and CDR2 (germline): SGHAT, FQNNGV. For the CDR3, the DNA is TGTGCCAGCAGCTTAGGCCGGTCCGGGGAGCTGTTTTTT. This translates into CASSLGRSGELFF.

The chain joins TRBV4-3 to TRBJ2-7; TRBD2 agrees at 9 bases. The CDR3 contains 14 residues. V lost 1 base, J lost 5 bases, and 3 bases stayed unmatched. The germline CDR1 and CDR2 sequences are LGHNA and YSLEER. The CDR3 region has the DNA TGCGCCAGCAGCCAAGGCGGGAGGGCCCACGAGCAGTACTTC. This codes for CASSQGGRAHEQYF.

This clonotype was detected only a few times. The chain uses TRBV6-2 or TRBV6-3 and TRBJ2-7; possibly TRBD2 for D (5 bases). The V end lost 2 bases, the J end lost 3 bases, and 5 bases lay between the germline ends. This CDR3 spans 12 amino acids. Germline CDR1 MNHEY, CDR2 SVGEGT. CDR3 DNA: TGTGCCAGCAGTTACCGGGACTACGAGCAGTACTTC. It encodes CASSYRDYEQYF.

J is TRBJ2-7 and V is TRBV12-3 or TRBV12-4, with D uncertain. V was clipped by 7 bases and J by 4 bases, with 11 bases between them. This CDR3 has 12 amino acids. DNA for the CDR3: TGTGCCAGCACTTTCAGTGGGTACGAGCAGTACTTC. Translation gives CASTFSGYEQYF.

The rearrangement joins TRBV9 to TRBJ1-3; D perhaps matches TRBD1 (6 bases). CDR3 length equals 15 residues. CDR1 is SGDLS, CDR2 YYNGEE, per germline. V lost 0 bases, J lost 4 bases, and 11 bases lay in between. The CDR3 region has the DNA TGTGCCAGCAGCGTAGCTACAGGGTGGGGAAACACCATATATTTT. This sequence encodes CASSVATGWGNTIYF. The full variable domain, its missing parts supplied by reference TRBV9 and TRBJ1-3, is DSGVTQTPKHLITATGQRVTLRCSPRSGDLSVYWYQQSLDQGLQFLIQYYNGEERAKGNILERFSAQQFPDLHSELNLSSLELGDSALYFCASSVATGWGNTIYFGEGSWLTVV.

There are a few counts of this clonotype. This sequence joins TRBV5-1 and TRBJ2-1; TRBD1 might be the D (5 bases). Germline V gene data show CDR1 as SGHRS and CDR2 as YFSETQ. The CDR3 spans 13 residues. With 4 bases removed from V and 3 bases from J, the gap between germline ends came to 8 bases. The CDR3 DNA follows: TGCGCCAGCAGCCCTGGACACTACAATGAGCAGTTCTTC. Protein: CASSPGHYNEQFF.

This clonotype was observed at least ten times. The V gene is TRBV12-3 or TRBV12-4, the J gene TRBJ2-3; D not certain. The V end lost 5 bases, the J end lost 6 bases, and 9 bases lay between the germline ends. The CDR3 contains 12 residues. CDR3 DNA: TGTGCCAGCAGTCCCACACCGGATACGCAGTATTTT. Translated: CASSPTPDTQYF.